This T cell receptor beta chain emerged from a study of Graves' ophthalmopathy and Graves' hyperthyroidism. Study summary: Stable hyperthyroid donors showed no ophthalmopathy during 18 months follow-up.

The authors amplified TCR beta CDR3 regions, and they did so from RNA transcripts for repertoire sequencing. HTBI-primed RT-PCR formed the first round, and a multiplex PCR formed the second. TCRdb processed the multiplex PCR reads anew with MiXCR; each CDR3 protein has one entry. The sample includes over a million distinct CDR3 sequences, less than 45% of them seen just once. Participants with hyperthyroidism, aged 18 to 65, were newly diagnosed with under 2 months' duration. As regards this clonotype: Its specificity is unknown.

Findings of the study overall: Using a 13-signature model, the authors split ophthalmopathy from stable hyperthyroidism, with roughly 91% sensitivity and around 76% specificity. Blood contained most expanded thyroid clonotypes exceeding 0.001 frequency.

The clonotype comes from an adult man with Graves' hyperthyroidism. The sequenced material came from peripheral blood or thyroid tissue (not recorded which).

The CDR3 nucleotides read TGTGCCAGCAGCCTGGAGACAGGGGGTGCGGGGGTATCCGGAAAACTGTTTTTT. This sequence encodes CASSLETGGAGVSGKLFF. The chain carries TRBV7-9 and TRBJ1-4; 9 bases agree with TRBD1. V lost 5 bases to trimming and J lost 10 bases; unmatched junction nucleotides: 20. The CDR3 totals 18 residues. Germline V gene sequence: CDR1 SEHNR, CDR2 FQNEAQ (reference sequence).